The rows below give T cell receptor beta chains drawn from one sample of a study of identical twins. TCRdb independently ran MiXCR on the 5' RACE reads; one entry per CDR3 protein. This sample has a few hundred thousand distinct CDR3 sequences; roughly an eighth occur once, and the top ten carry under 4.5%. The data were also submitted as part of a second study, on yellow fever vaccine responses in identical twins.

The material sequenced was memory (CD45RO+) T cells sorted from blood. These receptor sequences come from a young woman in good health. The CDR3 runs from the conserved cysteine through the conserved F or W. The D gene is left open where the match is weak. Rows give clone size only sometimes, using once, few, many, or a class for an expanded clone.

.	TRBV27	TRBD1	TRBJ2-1	CAIRRDRSLDEQFF	TGTGCCATCAGGCGGGACAGGAGTCTTGATGAGCAGTTCTTC
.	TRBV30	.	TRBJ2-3	CAANFLGPDTQYF	TGTGCTGCGAATTTTTTGGGCCCAGATACGCAGTATTTT
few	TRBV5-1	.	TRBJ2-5	CASNRGGGSQETQYF	TGCGCCAGCAACCGGGGAGGGGGCTCCCAAGAGACCCAGTACTTC
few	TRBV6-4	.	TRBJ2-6	CASSDGHLSGANVLTF	TGTGCCAGCAGTGACGGACACCTCTCTGGGGCCAACGTCCTGACTTTC
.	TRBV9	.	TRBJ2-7	CASSASSGTLEQYF	TGTGCCAGCAGCGCCTCCTCCGGGACACTCGAGCAGTACTTC
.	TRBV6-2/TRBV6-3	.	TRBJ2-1	CASSDRLVGKVNEQFF	TGTGCCAGCAGCGATAGACTGGTTGGCAAGGTTAATGAGCAGTTCTTC
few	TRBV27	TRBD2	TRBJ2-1	CASSLLTSGRSYNEQFF	TGTGCCAGCAGTTTATTGACTAGCGGGAGATCCTACAATGAGCAGTTCTTC
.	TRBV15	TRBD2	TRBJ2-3	CATSRPMGLALDTQYF	TGTGCCACCAGCAGACCCATGGGACTAGCACTCGATACGCAGTATTTT
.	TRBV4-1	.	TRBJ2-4	CASSGVSLAKNIQYF	TGCGCCAGCTCTGGGGTCAGCCTAGCCAAAAACATTCAGTACTTC
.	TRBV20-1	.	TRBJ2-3	CSASPGQGGLDTQYF	TGCAGTGCTAGCCCCGGACAGGGAGGGCTAGATACGCAGTATTTT
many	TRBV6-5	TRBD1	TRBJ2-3	CASRQGATQYF	TGTGCCAGCAGACAGGGGGCTACGCAGTATTTT
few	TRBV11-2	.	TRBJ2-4	CASSPRLEEIKNIQYF	TGTGCCAGCAGCCCGAGGCTTGAAGAAATCAAAAACATTCAGTACTTC
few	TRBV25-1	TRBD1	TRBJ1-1	CASSAAREGQGDEAFF	TGTGCCAGCAGTGCGGCCCGAGAGGGACAGGGAGATGAAGCTTTCTTT
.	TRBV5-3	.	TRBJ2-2	CATVWGFSGDTGELFF	TGTGCCACCGTCTGGGGCTTCTCTGGGGATACCGGGGAGCTGTTTTTT
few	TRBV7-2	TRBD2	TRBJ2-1	CASSSRPAGGINEQFF	TGTGCCAGCAGCTCTCGCCCAGCGGGGGGGATCAATGAGCAGTTCTTC
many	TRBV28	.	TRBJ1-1	CASSPPRGTEAFF	TGTGCCAGCAGTCCCCCCAGGGGCACTGAAGCTTTCTTT
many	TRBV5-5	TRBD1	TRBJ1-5	CASSLEPGGRGNNQPQHF	TGTGCCAGCAGCTTGGAGCCAGGGGGTCGGGGAAACAATCAGCCCCAGCATTTT
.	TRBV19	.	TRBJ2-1	CASSERQTGQFF	TGTGCCAGTAGTGAAAGACAGACCGGCCAGTTCTTC
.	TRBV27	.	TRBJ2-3	CASSFLDGATDTQYF	TGTGCCAGCAGTTTTCTAGACGGTGCCACAGATACGCAGTATTTT
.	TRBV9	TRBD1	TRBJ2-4	CASSVGQGTETKNIQYF	TGTGCCAGCAGCGTAGGACAGGGTACGGAGACCAAAAACATTCAGTACTTC
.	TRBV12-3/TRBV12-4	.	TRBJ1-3	CASTQGGGSGNTIYF	TGTGCCAGCACTCAGGGCGGGGGCTCTGGAAACACCATATATTTT
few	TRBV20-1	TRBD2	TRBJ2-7	CSARSSGSGYEQYF	TGCAGTGCTAGATCTAGCGGGAGCGGCTACGAGCAGTACTTC